This T cell receptor (beta chain) was recorded in a study of post-analysis software for immune sequencing data. In the study overall: The disease courses spanned relapsing-remitting, secondary progressive and progressive-relapsing forms of multiple sclerosis.

Unique molecular identifiers were present in the TCR beta cDNA libraries. TCRdb reprocessed the PCR reads with MiXCR, giving one entry per CDR3 protein. The data show 750,000 to 950,000 distinct CDR3 sequences, under 70% seen once. Study observations and caveats: F measure showed strong co-clustering of same-batch samples.

This clonotype was observed a few times. Its antigen is unknown. Sequencing was done on a sample of blood. The TCR was taken from a girl aged 10-17 years with multiple sclerosis.

The CDR3 loop reads CASSLRWKGSLSGYTF. CDR3 DNA: TGTGCCAGCAGTTTACGGTGGAAGGGAAGTTTGAGTGGCTACACCTTC. The chain combines TRBV27 with TRBJ1-2; unclear D gene. Germline values: CDR1 MNHEY, CDR2 SMNVEV (reference sequence). Between the trimmed V and J ends, which lost 2 bases and 7 bases, there was a span of 20 bases. This CDR3 has 16 residues.